A single sample gave rise to the 9 T cell receptor beta chains below, sequenced in a study of beta chain features in type 1 diabetes. Study-wide results and caveats: Patients with Type 1 diabetes showed moderately but significantly shorter TCRB CDR3s in all four CD4+ subsets.

These receptors lack a known antigen. Expressed TCRB transcripts were sequenced after all isolated RNA was converted to cDNA. Method: immunoSEQ multiplex PCR; TCRdb's copy keeps in-frame clones and lacks some. The sample yields a few hundred thousand clones, roughly 12% seen once. The specimen was naive CD4+ T cells from blood. These receptors were collected from a woman aged 18-29 years with type 1 diabetes.

The gene calls are TRBV4-3 and TRBJ2-3; D may be TRBD2 (6 bases). This CDR3 contains 15 residues. V lost 0 bases and J 7 bases, leaving 14 bases between the germline ends. Germline CDR1 LGHNA, CDR2 YSLEER. This chain's CDR3 is CASSQERTRGNTQYF. The CDR3 DNA sequence: TGCGCCAGCAGCCAAGAGAGGACCCGGGGGAATACGCAGTATTTT.

This clone was seen only a few times. The rearrangement joins TRBV7-3 to TRBJ1-1; D ambiguous. From germline, CDR1 is SGHTA and CDR2 FQGTGA. V was cut by 5 bases and J by 0 bases, with 13 bases left in between. The CDR3 is 15 amino acids. CDR3 sequence (DNA): TGTGCCAGCAGCCCAGGAGGTTCAGTGAACACTGAAGCTTTCTTT. The encoded protein is CASSPGGSVNTEAFF. The full variable domain, its missing parts supplied by reference TRBV7-3 and TRBJ1-1, is GAGVSQTPSNKVTEKGKYVELRCDPISGHTALYWYRQSLGQGPEFLIYFQGTGAADDSGLPNDRFFAVRPEGSVSTLKIQRTERGDSAVYLCASSPGGSVNTEAFFGQGTRLTVV.

V gene TRBV2 combines with J gene TRBJ2-2, with TRBD1 matching 8 bases. The CDR3 covers 14 residues. V trimming: 6 bases; J trimming: 7 bases; junction bases outside the gene matches: 7. Per the germline V gene, CDR1 is SNHLY and CDR2 is FYNNEI. CDR3 residues: CASRPTGAVGELFF. The CDR3 coding sequence is TGTGCCAGCAGGCCGACAGGGGCGGTCGGGGAGCTGTTTTTT.

V gene TRBV19 combines with J gene TRBJ2-5; D perhaps matches TRBD2 (5 bases). The germline V and J ends were trimmed by 3 bases and 0 bases, with 14 bases remaining between them. Germline V gene data show CDR1 as LNHDA and CDR2 as SQIVND (reference sequence). The CDR3 consists of 16 residues. For the CDR3, the DNA is TGTGCCAGTAGTATCGGGAAGGAACTGTACCAAGAGACCCAGTACTTC. Translation: CASSIGKELYQETQYF. Combining the CDR3 with reference TRBV19 and TRBJ2-5 gives the whole variable domain DGGITQSPKYLFRKEGQNVTLSCEQNLNHDAMYWYRQDPGQGLRLIYYSQIVNDFQKGDIAEGYSVSREKKESFPLTVTSAQKNPTAFYLCASSIGKELYQETQYFGPGTRLLVL.

This clone has a handful of counts. The chain joins TRBV5-4 to TRBJ1-3, with D maybe TRBD1 (5 bases). The CDR3 sequence is 14 residues long. Germline CDR1 and CDR2: SGHNT and YYREEE (reference sequence). Trimming pared 2 bases from V and 3 bases from J, leaving 9 bases between. The CDR3 DNA reads as TGTGCCAGCAGCTTAGGAGGGGATGGAAACACCATATATTTT. It codes for CASSLGGDGNTIYF.

Only a few counts were recorded for this clone. The chain is built from TRBV7-9 and TRBJ1-2; 8 positions match TRBD1. V lost 4 bases to trimming and J lost 10 bases; unmatched junction nucleotides: 5. Looked up from germline, CDR1 is SEHNR and CDR2 is FQNEAQ (reference sequence). This CDR3 is 12 amino acids long. The CDR3 spells CASSWGQDDYTF. The CDR3 nucleotides are TGTGCCAGCAGCTGGGGACAGGATGACTACACCTTC.

The chain joins TRBV7-7 to TRBJ2-5; 8 bases are shared with TRBD1. Trimming cost V 2 bases and J 7 bases; bases outside gene matches: 12. This CDR3 has 16 residues. Germline CDR1 and CDR2: SSHAT and FNYEAQ (reference sequence). As DNA, the CDR3 is TGTGCCAGCAGCTTACAGACTCCAGGGGGCTCCGGGACCCAGTACTTC. Its protein is CASSLQTPGGSGTQYF. Full variable domain (rest looked up from reference TRBV7-7 and TRBJ2-5): GAGVSQSPRYKVTKRGQDVTLRCDPISSHATLYWYQQALGQGPEFLTYFNYEAQPDKSGLPSDRFSAERPEGSISTLTIQRTEQRDSAMYRCASSLQTPGGSGTQYFGPGTRLLVL.

The chain carries TRBV6-6 and TRBJ2-7; a possible D gene is TRBD1 (5 bases). From germline, CDR1 is MNHNY and CDR2 SVGAGI (reference sequence). The CDR3 has 13 amino acids. V was pared by 7 bases and J by 2 bases, with 12 bases between. The CDR3 sequence: CASIPTGTYEQYF. CDR3 DNA sequence: TGTGCCAGCATCCCAACAGGTACCTACGAGCAGTACTTC.

This sequence joins TRBV10-3 and TRBJ2-1, with 9 bases aligning to TRBD1. This CDR3 spans 12 amino acids. CDR1 is ENHRY, CDR2 SYGVKD, per germline. V shed 10 bases, J shed 7 bases, and the junction held 5 bases outside the gene matches. The CDR3 protein is CATSGQGNEQFF. In nucleotides, the CDR3 is TGTGCCACTTCGGGACAGGGTAATGAGCAGTTCTTC.